The T cell receptor beta chain under discussion was sequenced for a study of beta chain features in type 1 diabetes. Across the whole study: All samples together contributed around 98,000,000 sorted cells for examination.

The collection from each donor was one heparinised blood draw averaging around 0.11 L. Expressed TCRB transcripts were sequenced, since all the RNA that had been isolated was reverse transcribed. This table comes from immunoSEQ multiplex PCR, and its TCRdb copy is limited to in-frame clones, with some not included. The sample includes 250,000 to 350,000 clones, approximately 15% of them seen just once. The V gene lost 7 bases and the J gene lost 6 bases, with 6 bases spanning the gap. This CDR3 comprises 11 residues. Germline V gene sequence: CDR1 MNHEY, CDR2 SVGAGI. This chain joins TRBV6-5 and TRBJ2-2, with a tentative D call TRBD2 (5 bases). The receptor was isolated from a man aged 30 to 45 in good health. Source material: central memory CD4+ T cells from blood. In DNA form, the CDR3 reads TGTGCCAGCAAGAGGGCCGGGGAGCTGTTTTTT. Translation: CASKRAGELFF.